These 10 T cell receptor beta chains originate from one sample sequenced in a study of T cell clones after liver transplantation. TCRdb's copy holds only in-frame clones and misses some; the assay was immunoSEQ multiplex PCR. This sample yields around 100,000 clones, of which around 80% are seen a single time; roughly 2.8% belongs to the top ten. Sequenced material: CD4+ T cells from blood, taken roughly 50 months after liver transplant. These TCRs come from a human patient who received a liver transplant. Some T cells could come from the graft donor.

This chain joins TRBV19 and TRBJ2-1; 8 bases map to TRBD1. The CDR3 is 15 amino acids. V lost 4 bases to trimming and J lost 4 bases; unmatched junction nucleotides: 6. Germline lookup yields CDR1 LNHDA and CDR2 SQIVND (reference sequence). The CDR3 protein is CASSKGQGAYNEQFF. For the CDR3, the DNA is TGTGCCAGTAGTAAAGGACAGGGAGCGTACAATGAGCAGTTCTTC.

V gene TRBV19 combines with J gene TRBJ2-7; 7 bases are a match to TRBD1. Trimming cost V 8 bases and J 0 bases; bases outside gene matches: 4. This CDR3 has 13 amino acids. Germline loops: CDR1 LNHDA, CDR2 SQIVND (reference sequence). The CDR3 region is CASGDRPSYEQYF. Here the CDR3 DNA reads TGTGCCAGTGGGGACAGACCCTCCTACGAGCAGTACTTC.

The chain combines TRBV9 with TRBJ2-5; D remains ambiguous. The CDR3 is 13 residues long. Between the trimmed V and J ends, which lost 3 bases and 5 bases, there was a span of 11 bases. The germline V gene has CDR1 SGDLS and CDR2 YYNGEE. Here the CDR3 DNA reads TGTGCCAGCAGCGCAGGACCGTGGGAGACCCAGTACTTC. Translated, it gives CASSAGPWETQYF.

The chain links TRBV7-2 to TRBJ2-2; D uncertain. This CDR3 comprises 13 residues. In germline, CDR1 is SGHTA, CDR2 FQGNSA. Trimming cost V 1 base and J 8 bases, with 8 bases left between them. The CDR3 reads CASSLDRPGELFF. Written as DNA, the CDR3 is TGTGCCAGCAGCTTAGACCGGCCTGGGGAGCTGTTTTTT.

This clone was seen more than once but under ten times. The chain joins TRBV27 to TRBJ2-7; D is perhaps TRBD2 (6 bases). Germline V lookup: CDR1 MNHEY, CDR2 SMNVEV (reference sequence). Deletions cut 4 bases from V and 2 bases from J, with 12 bases between. The CDR3 runs 14 residues. The CDR3 spells CASSSAGLPYEQYF. The CDR3 coding sequence is TGTGCCAGCAGTTCGGCGGGGCTCCCCTACGAGCAGTACTTC.

The V gene is TRBV9, the J gene TRBJ2-2; 7 nucleotides line up with TRBD2. The junction had 6 bases not matched to a gene; V was cut back by 3 bases and J by 1 base. The CDR3 runs to 16 residues. CDR1 is SGDLS, CDR2 YYNGEE, per germline. CDR3 in DNA: TGTGCCAGCAGCGCGAGCGGGAACAGGAACACCGGGGAGCTGTTTTTT. Translation: CASSASGNRNTGELFF.

Only one count was recorded for this clone. The rearrangement links TRBV7-2 to TRBJ2-1, with D possibly matching TRBD2 (6 bases). Trimming removed 6 bases from V and 9 bases from J, with 12 bases in between. Germline assignment: CDR1 SGHTA and CDR2 FQGNSA. The CDR3 totals 12 residues. The CDR3 coding sequence is TGTGCCAGCAGATCTAGCGTGGGTGAGCAGTTCTTC. Translated, it gives CASRSSVGEQFF.

The DNA for the CDR3 is TGCGCCAGCAGCCCCGGGACAGCCCAAGAGACCCAGTACTTC. Its translation is CASSPGTAQETQYF. The chain has TRBV5-1 and TRBJ2-5, with 7 bases lining up with TRBD1. Trimming removed 4 bases from V and 1 base from J; junction bases left unmatched: 4. The germline gives CDR1 SGHRS, CDR2 YFSETQ. This CDR3 has 14 residues.

This clone has more than one count but fewer than ten. The chain combines TRBV6-4 with TRBJ1-2; 8 bases fit TRBD1. The trim removed 0 bases at V and 4 bases at J, leaving 4 bases unmatched. The CDR3 is 15 residues long. The germline V gene has CDR1 MRHNA and CDR2 SNTAGT. CDR3 residues: CASSDSDRGIYGYTF. The CDR3 coding sequence is TGTGCCAGCAGTGACTCAGACAGGGGCATCTATGGCTACACCTTC.

In DNA, the CDR3 is TGTGCCAGCAGTGAAGACAGGGGCCCCCAAGAGACCCAGTACTTC. Encoded protein: CASSEDRGPQETQYF. The rearrangement uses TRBV25-1 and TRBJ2-5; 8 positions match TRBD1. This CDR3 spans 15 amino acids. V trimming: 2 bases; J trimming: 1 base; junction bases outside the gene matches: 3. Germline loops: CDR1 MGHDK, CDR2 SYGVNS.